The T cell receptor (beta chain) under discussion was sequenced for a study of blood T cell repertoires in COVID-19. V gave up 0 bases and J gave up 2 bases, with 7 bases separating them. Germline V gene sequence: CDR1 LNHNV, CDR2 YYDKDF (reference sequence). The CDR3 runs 14 residues. The protocol was immunoSEQ multiplex PCR, while the TCRdb copy is restricted to in-frame clones and leaves out a portion. The data contain about 190,000 clones, about 82% of them singletons. The genes are TRBV15 and TRBJ1-1, with D maybe TRBD1 (5 bases). The clonotype originates from a woman in her twenties or thirties with acute or convalescent COVID-19. Sequenced: peripheral blood. The CDR3 sequence: CATSREGGNTEAFF. The CDR3 nucleotides are TGTGCCACCAGCAGAGAGGGGGGAAACACTGAAGCTTTCTTT.